These 28 T cell receptor beta chains originate from one sample sequenced in a study of long-term antiretroviral therapy in people with HIV. This was the immunoSEQ v3.0 assay at survey level. Only in-frame clones appear in the TCRdb table, and some are missing; sequencing was by immunoSEQ multiplex PCR. The sample holds roughly 28,000 clones, around 89% seen once. This specimen consisted of unsorted PBMCs, obtained 0.5 years after starting antiretroviral therapy. Receptors were obtained from a woman aged 18 to 35 with HIV.

This sequence joins TRBV11-2 and TRBJ2-7; D gene unclear. The CDR3 is made up of 11 amino acids. V lost 5 bases to trimming and J lost 6 bases, with 8 bases between them. From germline, CDR1 is SGHAT and CDR2 FQNNGV. The CDR3 is CASSPVTEQYF. The DNA for the CDR3 is TGTGCCAGCAGCCCGGTAACCGAGCAGTACTTC.

The rearrangement joins TRBV18 to TRBJ1-1, with 11 bases that match TRBD1. Germline CDR1 reads KGHSH; CDR2 reads LQKENI. Trimming cost V 4 bases and J 3 bases; bases outside gene matches: 4. This CDR3 contains 15 residues. The CDR3, as DNA: TGTGCCAGCTCACTAGGGACAGGGGGGGACACTGAAGCTTTCTTT. Its protein product is CASSLGTGGDTEAFF.

This rearrangement joins TRBV5-4 to TRBJ2-7, with D perhaps given as TRBD1 or TRBD2 (5 bases each). CDR1 SGHNT and CDR2 YYREEE come from the germline V gene (reference sequence). The V gene lost 1 base and the J gene lost 6 bases, with 8 bases spanning the gap. The length of the CDR3 is 12 residues. CDR3: CASSLRGVEQYF. CDR3 nucleotide sequence: TGTGCCAGCAGCTTGAGAGGGGTCGAGCAGTACTTC.

The V gene is TRBV9, the J gene TRBJ1-5, with 10 bases matching TRBD1. J lost 5 bases, V lost 0 bases, and 2 bases had no gene match. This CDR3 spans 15 amino acids. Germline CDR1 and CDR2: SGDLS and YYNGEE. The CDR3 loop reads CASSVEGTGDQPQHF. DNA for the CDR3: TGTGCCAGCAGCGTAGAAGGGACAGGGGATCAGCCCCAGCATTTT.

The V call is TRBV10-3, the J call TRBJ1-2; TRBD1 is a possible D gene (6 bases). The V end was cut by 7 bases, the J end by 2 bases, with 23 bases between. CDR3 length equals 17 residues. Per the germline V gene, CDR1 is ENHRY and CDR2 is SYGVKD. CDR3 in amino acids: CAIIPGSPEQGNYGYTF. The CDR3 bases are TGTGCCATCATCCCGGGATCCCCCGAACAGGGAAACTATGGCTACACCTTC.

The genes are TRBV5-5 and TRBJ2-2; no reliable D call. This CDR3 contains 16 residues. Trimming took off 2 bases at V and 0 bases at J, with 11 bases between the two ends. Germline V gives CDR1 SGHKS, CDR2 YYEKEE (reference sequence). CDR3 loop: CASSLEPASNTGELFF. The CDR3 bases are TGTGCCAGCAGCTTAGAACCTGCGTCGAACACCGGGGAGCTGTTTTTT. Based on the CDR3 plus reference TRBV5-5 and TRBJ2-2, the full variable domain is DAGVTQSPTHLIKTRGQQVTLRCSPISGHKSVSWYQQVLGQGPQFIFQYYEKEERGRGNFPDRFSARQFPNYSSELNVNALLLGDSALYLCASSLEPASNTGELFFGEGSRLTVL.

The count of this clone is one. The genes are TRBV28 and TRBJ2-1, with 8 bases that match TRBD1. Germline V gene sequence: CDR1 MDHEN, CDR2 SYDVKM. Losses at the gene ends were 1 base for V and 10 bases for J; bases not matched to a gene: 9. CDR3 length equals 15 residues. CDR3 in amino acids: CASSLYGAGGDEQFF. The CDR3 DNA sequence: TGTGCCAGCAGTTTATACGGGGCAGGGGGCGACGAGCAGTTCTTC.

CDR3 in amino acids: CAIRAGTGQETQYF. Written as DNA, the CDR3 is TGTGCCATCAGGGCGGGGACGGGCCAAGAGACCCAGTACTTC. The V call is TRBV10-3, the J call TRBJ2-5, with a possible D match to TRBD2 (6 bases). The CDR3 runs 14 residues. Germline CDR1 ENHRY, CDR2 SYGVKD. Trimming left V 6 bases short and J 1 base short, with 12 bases between.

A word on this clone: The germline gene is not matched at one end of the junction; a read error may be the cause. The chain carries TRBV11-3 and TRBJ2-2, with a weak D call TRBD2 (6 bases). CDR1 SGHNT and CDR2 YENEEA come from the germline V gene. The CDR3 totals 14 residues. The CDR3, as DNA: TGTGCCAGCAGTTTAGGAGGAGGGACCGGGGAGCTGTTTTTT. It encodes CASSLGGGTGELFF.

The chain carries TRBV28 and TRBJ1-5, with 8 bases fitting TRBD1. Germline-derived CDR1 and CDR2 are MDHEN and SYDVKM. V shed 0 bases and J 6 bases; nucleotides not matched to a gene: 4. This CDR3 spans 15 amino acids. CDR3 bases: TGTGCCAGCAGTTTATGGGACAGGGATAGTCAGCCCCAGCATTTT. It is translated as CASSLWDRDSQPQHF.

This chain connects TRBV6-6 to TRBJ2-1; D is perhaps TRBD1 or TRBD2 (6 bases each). Germline loops: CDR1 MNHNY, CDR2 SVGAGI (reference sequence). Deletions cut 3 bases from V and 6 bases from J, with 15 bases between. This CDR3 spans 15 amino acids. In nucleotides, the CDR3 is TGTGCCAGCAGTTATCCGACGGGGGCGCTCAATGAGCAGTTCTTC. Amino acids: CASSYPTGALNEQFF.

The gene calls are TRBV25-1 and TRBJ2-3, with TRBD1 matching over 8 bases. V trimming: 5 bases; J trimming: 5 bases; junction bases outside the gene matches: 18. The CDR3 extends over 18 amino acids. CDR1 and CDR2 (germline): MGHDK, SYGVNS. The CDR3, as DNA: TGTGCCAGCAGTCCAACCATTTGGGACAGGCAACAGAGAGATACGCAGTATTTT. It yields the protein CASSPTIWDRQQRDTQYF.

J is TRBJ2-7 and V is TRBV9; a possible D gene is TRBD2 (6 bases). V lost 4 bases and J 6 bases, leaving 23 bases between the germline ends. Germline loops: CDR1 SGDLS, CDR2 YYNGEE. The CDR3 runs 16 residues. The CDR3 region is CASSFIRDSFLGEQYF. The CDR3 DNA is TGTGCCAGCAGCTTCATCCGGGACTCCTTCCTCGGCGAGCAGTACTTC. Full variable domain (rest looked up from reference TRBV9 and TRBJ2-7): DSGVTQTPKHLITATGQRVTLRCSPRSGDLSVYWYQQSLDQGLQFLIQYYNGEERAKGNILERFSAQQFPDLHSELNLSSLELGDSALYFCASSFIRDSFLGEQYFGPGTRLTVT.

CDR3 loop: CASSQEGLGEQFF. DNA of the CDR3: TGCGCCAGCAGCCAAGAGGGACTCGGTGAGCAGTTCTTC. The chain is built from TRBV4-3 and TRBJ2-1; tentative D call: TRBD2 (6 bases). The V gene lost 0 bases and the J gene lost 9 bases, with 9 bases spanning the gap. Germline loops: CDR1 LGHNA, CDR2 YSLEER. The CDR3 covers 13 residues.

CDR3: CASSLEVGTRGYEQYF. The CDR3 DNA reads as TGTGCCAGCAGCTTAGAGGTCGGGACTAGGGGCTACGAGCAGTACTTC. This chain links TRBV7-2 with TRBJ2-7; 8 bases match TRBD2. Germline lookup yields CDR1 SGHTA and CDR2 FQGNSA. V shed 1 base, J shed 3 bases, and the junction held 8 bases outside the gene matches. The CDR3 extends over 16 amino acids.

Only a few counts were recorded for this clone. The chain links TRBV7-9 to TRBJ2-7; D remains unclear. Germline CDR1 reads SEHNR; CDR2 reads FQNEAQ (reference sequence). V gave up 0 bases and J gave up 0 bases, with 9 bases separating them. This CDR3 comprises 15 residues. The DNA for the CDR3 is TGTGCCAGCAGCTTAGCAATCGAACCCTCCTACGAGCAGTACTTC. It is translated as CASSLAIEPSYEQYF.

The chain links TRBV29-1 to TRBJ2-7, with 8 nucleotides matching TRBD2. V gave up 7 bases and J gave up 6 bases; unmatched junction bases: 11. Looked up from germline, CDR1 is SQVTM and CDR2 is ANQGSEA. The CDR3 runs to 13 residues. CDR3 amino acids: CSAYGGVRGEQYF. The CDR3 DNA follows: TGCAGCGCCTACGGGGGGGTTCGGGGCGAGCAGTACTTC.

This chain links TRBV7-3 with TRBJ1-1; no definite D call. Germline CDR1 and CDR2: SGHTA and FQGTGA. V gave up 2 bases and J gave up 4 bases, with 2 bases separating them. The CDR3 has 11 residues. The CDR3 loop is CASSLGTEAFF. The CDR3, as DNA: TGTGCCAGCAGCTTAGGCACTGAAGCTTTCTTT.

Only one count was recorded for this clone. This chain links TRBV9 with TRBJ2-7; no firm D call. V dropped 0 bases and J dropped 4 bases, with 14 bases sitting between them. Per germline, CDR1 SGDLS and CDR2 YYNGEE. This CDR3 has 15 amino acids. The CDR3: CASSVDTYPSYEQYF. Written as DNA, the CDR3 is TGTGCCAGCAGCGTAGATACGTATCCCTCTTACGAGCAGTACTTC.

V usage is TRBV5-4 and J usage is TRBJ2-3, with D possibly being TRBD2 (6 bases). CDR1 is SGHNT and CDR2 is YYREEE in the germline V gene (reference sequence). The CDR3 is made up of 14 amino acids. Trimming stripped 2 bases from V and 2 bases from J, with 9 bases between. CDR3 bases: TGTGCCAGCAGCTTTAGCGGTACCACAGATACGCAGTATTTT. Its translation: CASSFSGTTDTQYF.

The rearrangement joins TRBV7-2 to TRBJ2-1; tentative D call: TRBD1 (7 bases). There are 18 residues in the CDR3. The germline V and J ends were trimmed by 5 bases and 7 bases, with 27 bases remaining between them. Germline V gene lookup returns CDR1 SGHTA and CDR2 FQGNSA. CDR3 loop: CASSKNLRGASRGNEQFF. CDR3 DNA: TGTGCCAGCAGCAAGAATCTCAGGGGGGCTTCCAGGGGGAATGAGCAGTTCTTC. The entire variable domain, with the rest obtained from reference TRBV7-2 and TRBJ2-1, is as follows: GAGVSQSPSNKVTEKGKDVELRCDPISGHTALYWYRQSLGQGLEFLIYFQGNSAPDKSGLPSDRFSAERTGGSVSTLTIQRTQQEDSAVYLCASSKNLRGASRGNEQFFGPGTRLTVL.

This sequence joins TRBV5-1 and TRBJ2-2; TRBD2 matches 11 bases. The CDR3 consists of 15 residues. The germline gives CDR1 SGHRS, CDR2 YFSETQ. V shed 5 bases and J 5 bases; nucleotides not matched to a gene: 5. The CDR3 is CASRLAGVGTGELFF. The CDR3 DNA reads as TGCGCCAGCAGACTAGCGGGAGTTGGTACCGGGGAGCTGTTTTTT.

The rearrangement links TRBV5-6 to TRBJ2-5; no reliable D call. V gave up 4 bases and J gave up 4 bases, with 8 bases separating them. CDR3 length: 12 amino acids. Germline V gives CDR1 SGHDT, CDR2 YYEEEE. This CDR3 reads CASSAQTETQYF. The CDR3 bases are TGTGCCAGCAGCGCCCAGACAGAGACCCAGTACTTC.

V gene TRBV7-2 combines with J gene TRBJ2-5; possibly TRBD1 for D (6 bases). In germline, CDR1 is SGHTA, CDR2 FQGNSA. The CDR3 is 13 amino acids. V was trimmed by 6 bases and J by 4 bases, leaving 12 bases between them. The CDR3 sequence: CASRPRGGETQYF. The DNA of the CDR3 is TGTGCCAGCAGACCAAGAGGGGGAGAGACCCAGTACTTC.

This clone was found once. The rearrangement joins TRBV29-1 to TRBJ1-2; the D is unclear. CDR3 length equals 10 residues. V was shortened by 6 bases and J by 7 bases, with 9 bases between the two germline ends. Germline CDR1 and CDR2: SQVTM and ANQGSEA. The CDR3 DNA follows: TGCAGCGTCGATCTGGGTGGCTACACCTTC. Protein product: CSVDLGGYTF.

The chain joins TRBV20-1 to TRBJ2-5; the D is unclear. The J call may be wrong; the DNA end is better matched by TRBJ2-7. This CDR3 is built from 10 residues. The germline V gene has CDR1 DFQATT and CDR2 SNEGSKA (reference sequence). The CDR3 loop is CSASPYEQYF. The CDR3 coding sequence is TGCAGTGCCTCGCCCTACGAGCAGTACTTC.

This chain links TRBV28 with TRBJ2-1, with 13 positions matching TRBD2. Germline CDR1 and CDR2: MDHEN and SYDVKM. J was trimmed by 3 bases and V by 4 bases; bases with no gene match: 3. The CDR3 loop spans 16 amino acids. Here the CDR3 DNA reads TGTGCCAGCAGTTCCGGACTAGCGGGAGTCTACAATGAGCAGTTCTTC. Its translation is CASSSGLAGVYNEQFF.

The genes are TRBV11-1 and TRBJ1-2, with 7 bases lining up with TRBD1. The V segment lost 4 bases and the J segment 8 bases; nucleotides outside the gene matches: 7. CDR1 and CDR2 from the germline V gene are SGHAT and FQDESV (reference sequence). The CDR3 is 13 residues long. The DNA of the CDR3 is TGTGCCAGCAGCTCCACAGGGGCCTGGGGCTACACCTTC. Translation gives CASSSTGAWGYTF.